The sequence of this T cell receptor beta chain was determined in a study of shared clonotypes between healthy human individuals (dated by TCRdb to the early 2020s). The study in broad terms: The cohort included three men and a couple of women between 18 and 49 years of age. For each donor, CD4 naive and CD4 memory were each given three plates, CD8 naive was given two plates, and CD8 memory was given one plate. To estimate repertoire size and how much clonotypes are shared between individuals, the study performed deep sequencing of blood TCR repertoires from five healthy adults. To increase sequencing depth and limit assay-specific biases, TCR repertoire library preparation and sequencing were carried out by different laboratories using diverse techniques. Between about 0.94 and 8.9 billion PBMCs per donor were obtained by leukapheresis. The study at large found these results: Because the study included only a small number of donors, the genetic and exposure-history diversity represented was limited. Sampling was limited to blood, and TCR repertoires in tissue likely differ from TCR repertoires in blood. Estimated clonotype richness was generally larger for naive than for memory subsets. Rarefaction of sorted-subset datasets indicated incomplete sequencing despite the large sequencing depth. Compared with non-shared clonotypes, clonotypes shared by all four sorted-subset donors had higher generation probabilities. When four donors were compared, the shared fraction of clonotypes was 5% to 6.5% for naive CD4, approximately 3.3% for naive CD8, roughly 2.5% for memory CD4, and around 0.37% for memory CD8. Pairwise subsampling led to the expectation that sequencing depth would affect the degree of clonotype sharing among donors.

Using the deep immunoSEQ assay, multiplex PCR amplified TCR CDR3 regions from genomic DNA. Genomic DNA extracted from each cell subset was distributed evenly over all wells of several immunoSEQ 96-well plates, and each plate served as one replicate. For sorted subsets, roughly 200 ng of genomic DNA, equivalent to around 30,000 T cell genomes, went into each replicate PCR. The purified libraries were quantified using a Qubit 3.0 fluorometer, sized with a Bioanalyzer 2100, and then quantified again using the KAPA Library Quantification kit. Each immunoSEQ 96-well plate was sequenced on its own single-read 150-cycle Illumina NextSeq 550 flow cell. Per the authors' processing: Because the immunoSEQ output held only junctional sequences and lacked quality scores, the filtering could not match the filtering applied to full-length reads. Sequences were annotated with PyIR, a Python wrapper for IgBLAST v1.9, and V/J genes and CDR3 were assigned using IMGT germline references. Reads were removed for weak V/J assignments (E-value above 1e-6), missing CDR3, stop codons, out-of-frame junctions, or ambiguous translated residues. V3J clonotypes were defined by identical inferred V gene, J gene, and CDR3 amino acid sequence. Percentage overlap between repertoires was calculated by dividing the number of shared unique clonotypes by the size of the smaller repertoire. Three approaches were used to assess repertoire richness: RTK rarefaction, the Chao1 estimator, and Recon v2.1 estimates of unobserved clonotypes. OLGA was used to compute generation probabilities for all TCRbeta clonotypes that the gDNA method yielded from a few donors. TCRdb retrieved this table from immuneACCESS and kept in-frame rearrangements only. Not all clones are present; in checked studies, unresolved V genes account for under half, and no reason is known for the remainder. V and J calls plus clone size are reproduced from that table; the DNA served to infer D and trimming. The sample records 200,000 to 250,000 clones, about 65% of which are singletons. Around 10% of the sample is in the top ten clones.

The donors were healthy, HIV-negative adults who had no recently reported acute infections or vaccinations. Every donor was a Caucasian adult residing in Nashville, Tennessee, USA. CD4+ T cells were enriched by magnetic negative selection; naive cells were then positively selected on CD45RA, and the negative fraction formed the memory subset. After blood collection by leukapheresis, PBMCs were isolated using Ficoll-Histopaque density gradient centrifugation and then cryopreserved in the vapor phase of liquid nitrogen. Purity and quantity of every magnetically sorted T cell population were checked by analytical flow cytometry. Genomic DNA was isolated from every sorted fraction and measured by UV absorbance on a Nanodrop 2000c. As concerns this clone: Its antigen has not been determined. No qualities accompany the bases; no much larger clone lies one base away.

From the germline V gene (reference sequence), CDR1 is LNHNV and CDR2 is YYDKDF. The CDR3 has 15 amino acids, counting the end cysteine and phenylalanine. The read is trimmed to its CDR3 DNA, 45 bases read in frame from base 1. For this chain, trimming is 3 bases at the V end and 1 base at the J end, and the number of junction bases without a gene match is 4. Input material: memory CD4+ T cells sorted from blood. According to the study, the label for this sample's cell subset or site signals: CD45RA-negative fraction. The rearranged chain carries TRBV15 and TRBJ2-7; 9 central bases correspond to TRBD1. This receptor was identified in a man in his thirties or forties in good health. Read as DNA, the sequence is TGTGCCACCAGCAGCTCCGGGACAGGGTCCTACGAGCAGTACTTC. It codes for CATSSSGTGSYEQYF.